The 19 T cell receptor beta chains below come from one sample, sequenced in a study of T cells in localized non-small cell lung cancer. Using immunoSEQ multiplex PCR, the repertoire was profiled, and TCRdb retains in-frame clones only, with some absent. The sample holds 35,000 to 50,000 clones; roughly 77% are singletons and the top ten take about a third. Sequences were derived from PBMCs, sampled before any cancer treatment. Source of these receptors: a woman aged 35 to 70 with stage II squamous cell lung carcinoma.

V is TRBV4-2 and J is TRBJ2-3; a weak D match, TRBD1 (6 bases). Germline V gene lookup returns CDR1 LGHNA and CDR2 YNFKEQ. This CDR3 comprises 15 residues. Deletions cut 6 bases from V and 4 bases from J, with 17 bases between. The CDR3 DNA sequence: TGTGCCAGCAGTCAGGACAGCCGCCGGGCAGATACGCAGTATTTT. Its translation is CASSQDSRRADTQYF.

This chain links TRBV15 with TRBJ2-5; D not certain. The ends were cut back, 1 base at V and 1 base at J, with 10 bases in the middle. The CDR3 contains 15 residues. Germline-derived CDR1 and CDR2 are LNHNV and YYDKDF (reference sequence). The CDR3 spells CATSRVLGIQETQYF. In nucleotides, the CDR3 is TGTGCCACCAGCAGAGTGTTGGGGATCCAAGAGACCCAGTACTTC.

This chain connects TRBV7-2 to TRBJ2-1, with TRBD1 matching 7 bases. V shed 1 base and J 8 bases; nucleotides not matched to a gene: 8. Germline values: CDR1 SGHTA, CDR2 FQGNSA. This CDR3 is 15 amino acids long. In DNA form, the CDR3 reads TGTGCCAGCAGCTTAGACAGGGGAAGTAATCATGAGCAGTTCTTC. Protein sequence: CASSLDRGSNHEQFF. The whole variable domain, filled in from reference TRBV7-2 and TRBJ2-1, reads GAGVSQSPSNKVTEKGKDVELRCDPISGHTALYWYRQSLGQGLEFLIYFQGNSAPDKSGLPSDRFSAERTGGSVSTLTIQRTQQEDSAVYLCASSLDRGSNHEQFFGPGTRLTVL.

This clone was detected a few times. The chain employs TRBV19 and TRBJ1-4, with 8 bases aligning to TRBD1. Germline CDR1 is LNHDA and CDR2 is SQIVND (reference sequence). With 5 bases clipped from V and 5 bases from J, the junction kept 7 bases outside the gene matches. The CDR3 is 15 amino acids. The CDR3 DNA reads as TGTGCCAGTAGTTCTTTCGGGACAGGAAATGAAAAACTGTTTTTT. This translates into CASSSFGTGNEKLFF.

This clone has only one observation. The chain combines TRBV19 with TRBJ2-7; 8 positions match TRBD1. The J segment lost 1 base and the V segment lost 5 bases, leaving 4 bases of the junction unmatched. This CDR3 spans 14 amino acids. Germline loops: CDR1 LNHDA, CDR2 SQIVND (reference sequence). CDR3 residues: CASSATGGSYEQYV. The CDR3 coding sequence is TGTGCCAGTAGTGCTACAGGGGGTTCCTACGAGCAGTACGTC.

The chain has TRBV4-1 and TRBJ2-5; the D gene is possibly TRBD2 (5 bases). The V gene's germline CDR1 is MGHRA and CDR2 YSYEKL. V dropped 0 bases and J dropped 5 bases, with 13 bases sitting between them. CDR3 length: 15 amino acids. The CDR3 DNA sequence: TGCGCCAGCAGCCAAGATAGTACTAGAAGGGAGACCCAGTACTTC. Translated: CASSQDSTRRETQYF.

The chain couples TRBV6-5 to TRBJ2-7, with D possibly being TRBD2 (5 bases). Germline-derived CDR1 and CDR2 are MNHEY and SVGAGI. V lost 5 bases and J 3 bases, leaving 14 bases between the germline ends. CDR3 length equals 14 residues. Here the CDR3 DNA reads TGTGCCAGCAGTAAATCGGACGGGATCTACGAGCAGTACGTC. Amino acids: CASSKSDGIYEQYV.

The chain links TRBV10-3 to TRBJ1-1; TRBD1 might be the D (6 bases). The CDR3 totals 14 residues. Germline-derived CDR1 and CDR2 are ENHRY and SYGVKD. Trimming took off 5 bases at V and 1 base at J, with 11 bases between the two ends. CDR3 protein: CAISNRVENTEAFF. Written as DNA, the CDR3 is TGTGCCATCAGTAACAGGGTCGAGAACACTGAAGCTTTCTTT.

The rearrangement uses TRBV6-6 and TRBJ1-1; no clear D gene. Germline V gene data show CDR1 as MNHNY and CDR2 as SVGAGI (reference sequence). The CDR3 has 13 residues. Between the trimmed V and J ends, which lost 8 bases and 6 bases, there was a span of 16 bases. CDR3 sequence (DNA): TGTGCCAGCGGGTGGTCCTTGGTACCTGAAGCTTTCTTT. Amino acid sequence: CASGWSLVPEAFF.

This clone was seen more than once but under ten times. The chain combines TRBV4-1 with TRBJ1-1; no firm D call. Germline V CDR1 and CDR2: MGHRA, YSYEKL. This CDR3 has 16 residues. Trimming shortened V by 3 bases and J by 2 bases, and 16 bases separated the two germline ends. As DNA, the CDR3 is TGCGCCAGCAGCCACGGGAAGGGCCAGTCTAACACTGAAGCTTTCTTT. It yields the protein CASSHGKGQSNTEAFF.

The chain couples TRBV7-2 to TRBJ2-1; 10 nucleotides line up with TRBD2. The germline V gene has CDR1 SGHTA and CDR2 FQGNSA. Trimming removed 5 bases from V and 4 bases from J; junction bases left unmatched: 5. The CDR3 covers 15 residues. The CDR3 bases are TGTGCCAGCAGCCCTAGCGGGAGCGAATACAATGAGCAGTTCTTC. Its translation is CASSPSGSEYNEQFF.

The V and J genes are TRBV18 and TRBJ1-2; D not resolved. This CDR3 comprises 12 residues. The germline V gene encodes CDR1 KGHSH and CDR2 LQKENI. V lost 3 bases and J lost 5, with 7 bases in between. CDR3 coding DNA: TGTGCCAGCTCACCTCTCAATTATGGCTACACCTTC. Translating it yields CASSPLNYGYTF.

In DNA form, the CDR3 reads TGTGCCAGCAGCTATGGTGTCGGCTACACTGAAGCTTTCTTT. Translating gives CASSYGVGYTEAFF. This chain links TRBV5-6 with TRBJ1-1; D ambiguous. V was shortened by 3 bases and J by 3 bases, with 12 bases between the two germline ends. Germline CDR1 SGHDT, CDR2 YYEEEE. This CDR3 has 14 amino acids.

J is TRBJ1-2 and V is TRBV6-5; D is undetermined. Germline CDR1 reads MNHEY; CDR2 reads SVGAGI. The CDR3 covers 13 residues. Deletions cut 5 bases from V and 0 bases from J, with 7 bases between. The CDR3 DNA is TGTGCCAGCAGTCCCGGGTCTAACTATGGCTACACCTTC. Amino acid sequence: CASSPGSNYGYTF.

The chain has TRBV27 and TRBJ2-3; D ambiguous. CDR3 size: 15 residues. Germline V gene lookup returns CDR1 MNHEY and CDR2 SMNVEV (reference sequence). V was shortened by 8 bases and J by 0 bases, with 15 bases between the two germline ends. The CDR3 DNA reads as TGTGCCAGCGGCTCTGGGGTATCTAGCACAGATACGCAGTATTTT. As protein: CASGSGVSSTDTQYF.

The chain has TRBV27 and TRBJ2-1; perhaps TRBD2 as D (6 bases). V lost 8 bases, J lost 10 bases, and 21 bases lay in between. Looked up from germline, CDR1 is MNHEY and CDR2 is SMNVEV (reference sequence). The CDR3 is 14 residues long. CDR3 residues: CASGHGRGSGEQFF. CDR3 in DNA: TGTGCCAGCGGCCATGGGCGGGGCAGCGGAGAGCAGTTCTTC.

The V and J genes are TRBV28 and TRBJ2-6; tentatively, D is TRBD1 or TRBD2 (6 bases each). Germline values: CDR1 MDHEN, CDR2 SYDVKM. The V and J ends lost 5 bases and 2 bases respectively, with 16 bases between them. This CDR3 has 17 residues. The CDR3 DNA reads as TGTGCCAGCAGTCCGGGTCGTCGGGGGCCTGGGGCCAACGTCCTGACTTTC. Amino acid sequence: CASSPGRRGPGANVLTF.

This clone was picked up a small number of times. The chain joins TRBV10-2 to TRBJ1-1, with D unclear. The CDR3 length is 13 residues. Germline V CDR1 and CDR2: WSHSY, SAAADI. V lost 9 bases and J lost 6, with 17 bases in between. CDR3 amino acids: CASDSTTASEAFF. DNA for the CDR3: TGCGCCAGTGACTCCACCACCGCCTCTGAAGCTTTCTTT.

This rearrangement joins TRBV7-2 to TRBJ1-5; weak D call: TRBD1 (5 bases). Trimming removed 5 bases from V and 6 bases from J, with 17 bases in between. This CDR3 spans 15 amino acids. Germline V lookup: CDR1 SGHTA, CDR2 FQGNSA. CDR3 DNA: TGTGCCAGCAGCCCTATTGGGGAGGGGTCTCAGCCCCAGCATTTT. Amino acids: CASSPIGEGSQPQHF.